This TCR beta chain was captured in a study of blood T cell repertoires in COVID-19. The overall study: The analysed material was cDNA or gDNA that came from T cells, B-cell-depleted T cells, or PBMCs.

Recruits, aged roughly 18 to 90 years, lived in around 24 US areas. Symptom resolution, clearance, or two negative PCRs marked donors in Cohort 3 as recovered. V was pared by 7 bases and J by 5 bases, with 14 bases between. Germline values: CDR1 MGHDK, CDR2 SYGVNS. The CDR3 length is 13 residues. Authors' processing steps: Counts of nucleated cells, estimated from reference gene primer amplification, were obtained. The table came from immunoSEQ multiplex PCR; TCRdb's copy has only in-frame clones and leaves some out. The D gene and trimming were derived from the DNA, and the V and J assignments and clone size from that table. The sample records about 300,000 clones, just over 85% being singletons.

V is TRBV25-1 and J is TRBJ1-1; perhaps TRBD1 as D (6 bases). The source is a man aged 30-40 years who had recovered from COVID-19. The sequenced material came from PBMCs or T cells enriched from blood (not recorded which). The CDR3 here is CASNDRRGTEAFF. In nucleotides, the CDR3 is TGTGCCAGCAACGACAGGCGAGGGACTGAAGCTTTCTTT. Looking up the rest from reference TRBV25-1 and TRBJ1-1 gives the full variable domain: EADIYQTPRYLVIGTGKKITLECSQTMGHDKMYWYQQDPGMELHLIHYSYGVNSTEKGDLSSESTVSRIRTEHFPLTLESARPSHTSQYLCASNDRRGTEAFFGQGTRLTVV.